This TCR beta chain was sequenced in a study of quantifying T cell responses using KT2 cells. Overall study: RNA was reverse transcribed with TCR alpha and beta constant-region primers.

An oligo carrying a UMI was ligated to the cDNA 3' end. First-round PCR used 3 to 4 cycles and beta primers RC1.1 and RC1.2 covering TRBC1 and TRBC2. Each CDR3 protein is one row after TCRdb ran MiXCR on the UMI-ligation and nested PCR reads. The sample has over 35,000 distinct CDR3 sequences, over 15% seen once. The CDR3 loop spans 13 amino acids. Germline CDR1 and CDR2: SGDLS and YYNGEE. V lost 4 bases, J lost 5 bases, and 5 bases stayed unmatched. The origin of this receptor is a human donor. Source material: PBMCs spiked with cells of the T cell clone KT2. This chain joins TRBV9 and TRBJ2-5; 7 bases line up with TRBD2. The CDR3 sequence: CASSKRGGETQYF. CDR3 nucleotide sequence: TGTGCCAGCAGCAAGCGGGGTGGTGAGACCCAGTACTTC.